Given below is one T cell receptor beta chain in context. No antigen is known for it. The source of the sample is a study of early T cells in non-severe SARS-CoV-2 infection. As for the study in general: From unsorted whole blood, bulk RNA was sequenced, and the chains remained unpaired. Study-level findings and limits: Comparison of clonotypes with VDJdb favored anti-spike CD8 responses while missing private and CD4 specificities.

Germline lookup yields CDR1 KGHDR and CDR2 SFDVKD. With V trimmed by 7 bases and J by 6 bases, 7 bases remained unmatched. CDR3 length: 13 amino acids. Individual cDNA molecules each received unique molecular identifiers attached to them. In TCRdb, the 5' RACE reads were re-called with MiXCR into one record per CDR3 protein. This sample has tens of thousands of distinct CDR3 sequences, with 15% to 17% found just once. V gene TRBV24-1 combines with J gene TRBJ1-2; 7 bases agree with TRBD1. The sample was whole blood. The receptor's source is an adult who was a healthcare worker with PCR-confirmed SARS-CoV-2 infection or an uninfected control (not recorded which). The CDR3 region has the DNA TGTGCCACCAGCACAGACAGGGCGAATGGCTACACCTTC. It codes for CATSTDRANGYTF.